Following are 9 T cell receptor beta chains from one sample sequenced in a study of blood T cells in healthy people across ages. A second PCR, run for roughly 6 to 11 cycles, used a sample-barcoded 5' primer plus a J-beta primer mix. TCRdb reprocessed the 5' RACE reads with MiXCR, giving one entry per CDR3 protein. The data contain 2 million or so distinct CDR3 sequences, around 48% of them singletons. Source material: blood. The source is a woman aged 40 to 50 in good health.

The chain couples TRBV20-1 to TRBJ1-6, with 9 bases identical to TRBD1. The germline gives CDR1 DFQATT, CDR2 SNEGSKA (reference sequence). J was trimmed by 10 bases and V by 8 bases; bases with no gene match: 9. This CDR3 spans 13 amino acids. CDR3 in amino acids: CSTRDRANSPLHF. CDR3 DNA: TGCAGTACCCGGGACAGGGCAAACTCACCCCTCCACTTT.

The CDR3 DNA sequence: TGTGCCAGCAGCTTGGGGACAGGGGGCAGGTATGGCTACACCTTC. This gives the protein CASSLGTGGRYGYTF. The chain couples TRBV7-2 to TRBJ1-2; TRBD1 matches 12 bases. The CDR3 contains 15 residues. J was trimmed by 5 bases and V by 3 bases; bases with no gene match: 4. CDR1 and CDR2 (germline): SGHTA, FQGNSA.

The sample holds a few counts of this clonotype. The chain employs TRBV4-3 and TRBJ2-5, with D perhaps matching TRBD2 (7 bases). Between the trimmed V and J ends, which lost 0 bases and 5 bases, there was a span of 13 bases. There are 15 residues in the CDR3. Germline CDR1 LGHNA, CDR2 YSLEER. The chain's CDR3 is CASSQDAGALETQYF. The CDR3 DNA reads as TGCGCCAGCAGCCAAGATGCGGGGGCGCTTGAGACCCAGTACTTC.

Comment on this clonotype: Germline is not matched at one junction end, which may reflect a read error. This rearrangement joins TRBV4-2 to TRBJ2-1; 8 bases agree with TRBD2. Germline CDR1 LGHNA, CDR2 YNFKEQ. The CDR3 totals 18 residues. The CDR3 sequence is CASSHTGGVAGSYSEQFF. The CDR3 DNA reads TGTGCCAGCAGCCACACCGGTGGGGTAGCGGGGTCCTACAGTGAGCAGTTCTTC.

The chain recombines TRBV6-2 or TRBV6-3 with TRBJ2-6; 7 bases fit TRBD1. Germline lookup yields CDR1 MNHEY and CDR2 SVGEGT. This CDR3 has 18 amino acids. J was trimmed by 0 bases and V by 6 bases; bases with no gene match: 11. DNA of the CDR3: TGTGCCAGCAGGCCACTGACAGGGACCTTCTCTGGGGCCAACGTCCTGACTTTC. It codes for CASRPLTGTFSGANVLTF.

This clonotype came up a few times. The CDR3 reads CASSPGQGGNIQYF. The CDR3 DNA reads TGTGCCAGCAGTCCGGGACAGGGGGGAAACATTCAGTACTTC. The rearrangement uses TRBV6-2 or TRBV6-3 and TRBJ2-4; 11 bases agree with TRBD1. Germline assignment: CDR1 MNHEY and CDR2 SVGEGT. The V segment lost 5 bases and the J segment 6 bases; nucleotides outside the gene matches: 3. The length of the CDR3 is 14 residues.

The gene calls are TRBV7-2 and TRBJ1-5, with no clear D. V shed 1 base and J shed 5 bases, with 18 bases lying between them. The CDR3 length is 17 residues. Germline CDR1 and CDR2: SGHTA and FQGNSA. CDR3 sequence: CASSLDRVRRGHQPQHF. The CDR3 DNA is TGTGCCAGCAGCTTAGATCGAGTACGTCGGGGTCATCAGCCCCAGCATTTT.

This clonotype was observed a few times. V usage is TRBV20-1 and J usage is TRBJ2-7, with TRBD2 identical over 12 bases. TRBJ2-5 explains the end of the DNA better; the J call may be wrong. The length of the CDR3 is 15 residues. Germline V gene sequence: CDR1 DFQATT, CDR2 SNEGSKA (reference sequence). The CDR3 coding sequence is TGCAGTGCTAGTGGCGCTAGCGGGGGGGAAGCGACCCAGTACTTC. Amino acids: CSASGASGGEATQYF.

The CDR3 region is CAISARQGGYTF. DNA for the CDR3: TGTGCCATCAGTGCGAGACAGGGCGGCTACACCTTC. The genes are TRBV10-3 and TRBJ1-2, with 7 bases aligning to TRBD1. After removal of 4 bases from V and 8 bases from J, the junction contained 4 bases not matched to a gene. CDR3 length: 12 residues. CDR1 ENHRY and CDR2 SYGVKD come from the germline V gene.